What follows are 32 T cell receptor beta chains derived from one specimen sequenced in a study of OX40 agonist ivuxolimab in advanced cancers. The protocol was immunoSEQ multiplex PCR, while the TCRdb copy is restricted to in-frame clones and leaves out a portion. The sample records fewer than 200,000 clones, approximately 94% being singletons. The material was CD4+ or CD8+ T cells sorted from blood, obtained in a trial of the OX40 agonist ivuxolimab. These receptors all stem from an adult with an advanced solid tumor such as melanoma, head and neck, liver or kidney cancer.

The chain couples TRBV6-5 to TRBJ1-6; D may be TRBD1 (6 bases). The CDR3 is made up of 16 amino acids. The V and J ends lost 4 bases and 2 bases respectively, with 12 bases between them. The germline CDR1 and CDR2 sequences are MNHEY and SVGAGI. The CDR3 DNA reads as TGTGCCAGCAGTTCTCAGGGGATGGCCTATAATTCACCCCTCCACTTT. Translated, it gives CASSSQGMAYNSPLHF.

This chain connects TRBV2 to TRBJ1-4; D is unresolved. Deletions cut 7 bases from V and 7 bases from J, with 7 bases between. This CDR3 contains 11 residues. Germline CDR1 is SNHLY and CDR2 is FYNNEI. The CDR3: CASIGVEKLFF. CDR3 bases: TGTGCCAGCATCGGGGTTGAAAAACTGTTTTTT. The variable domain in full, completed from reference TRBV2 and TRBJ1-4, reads EPEVTQTPSHQVTQMGQEVILRCVPISNHLYFYWYRQILGQKVEFLVSFYNNEISEKSEIFDDQFSVERPDGSNFTLKIRSTKLEDSAMYFCASIGVEKLFFGSGTQLSVL.

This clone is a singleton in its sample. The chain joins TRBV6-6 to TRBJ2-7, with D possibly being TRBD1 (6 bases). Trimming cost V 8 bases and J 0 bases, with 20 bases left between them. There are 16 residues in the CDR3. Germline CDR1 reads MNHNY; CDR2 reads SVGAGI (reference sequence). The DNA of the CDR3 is TGTGCCAGCTCATGGCGACAGGCGCCAATCTCCTACGAGCAGTACTTC. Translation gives CASSWRQAPISYEQYF.

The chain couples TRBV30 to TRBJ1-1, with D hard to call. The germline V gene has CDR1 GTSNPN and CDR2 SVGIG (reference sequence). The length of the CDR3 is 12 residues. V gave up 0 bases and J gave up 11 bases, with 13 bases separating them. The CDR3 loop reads CAWSVMRLAAFF. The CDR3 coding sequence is TGTGCCTGGAGTGTAATGAGACTTGCGGCTTTCTTT.

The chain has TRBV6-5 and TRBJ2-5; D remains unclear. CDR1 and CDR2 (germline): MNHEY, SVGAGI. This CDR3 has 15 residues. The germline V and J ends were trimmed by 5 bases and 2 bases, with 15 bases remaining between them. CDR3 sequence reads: CASSQQRLSQETQYF. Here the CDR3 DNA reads TGTGCCAGCAGTCAGCAGAGGTTATCTCAAGAGACCCAGTACTTC.

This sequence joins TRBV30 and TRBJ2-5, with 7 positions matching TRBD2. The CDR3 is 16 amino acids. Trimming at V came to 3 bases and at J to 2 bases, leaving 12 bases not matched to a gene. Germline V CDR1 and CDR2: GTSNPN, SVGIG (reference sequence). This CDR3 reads CAWRSWEGISQETQYF. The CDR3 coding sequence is TGTGCCTGGAGGTCTTGGGAGGGTATCAGTCAAGAGACCCAGTACTTC.

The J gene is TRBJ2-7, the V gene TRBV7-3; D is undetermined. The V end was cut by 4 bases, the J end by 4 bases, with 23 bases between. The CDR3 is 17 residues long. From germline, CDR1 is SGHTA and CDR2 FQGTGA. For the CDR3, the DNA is TGTGCCAGCAGCTCCTACTCTAGGATCTGGGCGACTTACGAGCAGTACTTC. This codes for CASSSYSRIWATYEQYF.

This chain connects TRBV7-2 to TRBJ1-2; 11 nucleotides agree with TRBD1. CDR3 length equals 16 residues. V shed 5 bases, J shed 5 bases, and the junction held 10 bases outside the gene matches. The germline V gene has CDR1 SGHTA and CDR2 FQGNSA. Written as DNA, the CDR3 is TGTGCCAGCAGCCCAGGACAGGGGGCTTATACGTATGGCTACACCTTC. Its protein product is CASSPGQGAYTYGYTF.

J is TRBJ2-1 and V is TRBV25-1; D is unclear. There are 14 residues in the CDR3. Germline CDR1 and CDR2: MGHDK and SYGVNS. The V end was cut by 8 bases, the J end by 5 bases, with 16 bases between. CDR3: CASPGRLSDNEQFF. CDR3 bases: TGTGCCAGCCCCGGCCGGCTGTCGGACAATGAGCAGTTCTTC. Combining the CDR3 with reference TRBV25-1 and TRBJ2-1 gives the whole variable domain EADIYQTPRYLVIGTGKKITLECSQTMGHDKMYWYQQDPGMELHLIHYSYGVNSTEKGDLSSESTVSRIRTEHFPLTLESARPSHTSQYLCASPGRLSDNEQFFGPGTRLTVL.

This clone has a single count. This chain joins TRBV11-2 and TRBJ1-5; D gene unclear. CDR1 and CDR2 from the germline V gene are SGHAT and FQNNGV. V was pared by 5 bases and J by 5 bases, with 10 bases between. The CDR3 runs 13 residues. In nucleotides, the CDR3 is TGTGCCAGCAGCCTCTCCGAGTATCAGCCCCAGCATTTT. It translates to CASSLSEYQPQHF. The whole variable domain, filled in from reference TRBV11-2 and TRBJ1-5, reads EAGVAQSPRYKIIEKRQSVAFWCNPISGHATLYWYQQILGQGPKLLIQFQNNGVVDDSQLPKDRFSAERLKGVDSTLKIQPAKLEDSAVYLCASSLSEYQPQHFGDGTRLSIL.

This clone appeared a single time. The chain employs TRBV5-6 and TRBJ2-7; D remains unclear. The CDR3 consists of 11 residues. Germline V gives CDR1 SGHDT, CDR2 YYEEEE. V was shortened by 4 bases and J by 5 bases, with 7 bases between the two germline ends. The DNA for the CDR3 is TGTGCCAGCAGCCTCAGACACGAGCAGTACTTC. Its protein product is CASSLRHEQYF.

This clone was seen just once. In DNA form, the CDR3 reads TGTGCCAGCAGCTTTGTTCCAGGGGGCTCCTATGGCTACACCTTC. This sequence encodes CASSFVPGGSYGYTF. The chain couples TRBV11-2 to TRBJ1-2; TRBD1 matches 8 bases. V gave up 3 bases and J gave up 4 bases; unmatched junction bases: 7. This CDR3 is 15 amino acids long. Germline V gene sequence: CDR1 SGHAT, CDR2 FQNNGV.

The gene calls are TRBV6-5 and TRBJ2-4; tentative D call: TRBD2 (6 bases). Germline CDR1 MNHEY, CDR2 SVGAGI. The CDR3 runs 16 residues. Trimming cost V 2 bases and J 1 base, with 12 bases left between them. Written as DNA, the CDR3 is TGTGCCAGCAGTTACGGAGTGGAGGGGGCCAAAAACATTCAGTACTTC. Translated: CASSYGVEGAKNIQYF.

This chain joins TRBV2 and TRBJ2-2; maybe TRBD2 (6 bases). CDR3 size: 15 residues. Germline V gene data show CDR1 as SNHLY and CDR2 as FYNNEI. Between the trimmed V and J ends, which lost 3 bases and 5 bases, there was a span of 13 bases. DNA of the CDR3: TGTGCCAGCAGTGAGACTAGTTCGCAGACCGGGGAGCTGTTTTTT. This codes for CASSETSSQTGELFF.

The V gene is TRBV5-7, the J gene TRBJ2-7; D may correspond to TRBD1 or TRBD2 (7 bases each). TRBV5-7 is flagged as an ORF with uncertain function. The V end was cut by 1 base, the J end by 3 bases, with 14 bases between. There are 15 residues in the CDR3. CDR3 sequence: CASSLRAGGGYEQYF. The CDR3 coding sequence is TGTGCCAGCAGCTTGAGAGCAGGGGGGGGCTACGAGCAGTACTTC.

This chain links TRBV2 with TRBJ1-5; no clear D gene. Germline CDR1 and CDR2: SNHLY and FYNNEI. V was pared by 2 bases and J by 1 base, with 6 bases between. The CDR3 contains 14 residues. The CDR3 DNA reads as TGTGCCAGCAGTGAAACGACAAGCAATCAGCCCCAGCATTTT. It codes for CASSETTSNQPQHF.

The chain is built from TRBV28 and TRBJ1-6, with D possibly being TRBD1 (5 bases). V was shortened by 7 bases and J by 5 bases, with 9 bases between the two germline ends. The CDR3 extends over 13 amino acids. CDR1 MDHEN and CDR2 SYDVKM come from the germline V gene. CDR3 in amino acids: CASKRGDNSPLHF. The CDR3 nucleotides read TGTGCCAGCAAGAGGGGCGATAATTCACCCCTCCACTTT. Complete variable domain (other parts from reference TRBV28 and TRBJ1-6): DVKVTQSSRYLVKRTGEKVFLECVQDMDHENMFWYRQDPGLGLRLIYFSYDVKMKEKGDIPEGYSVSREKKERFSLILESASTNQTSMYLCASKRGDNSPLHFGNGTRLTVT.

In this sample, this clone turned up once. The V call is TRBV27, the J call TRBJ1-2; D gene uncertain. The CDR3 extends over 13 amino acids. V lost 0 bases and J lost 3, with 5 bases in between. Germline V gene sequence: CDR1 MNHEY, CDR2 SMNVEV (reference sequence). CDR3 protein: CASSLSNDYGYTF. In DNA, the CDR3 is TGTGCCAGCAGTTTATCCAATGACTATGGCTACACCTTC.

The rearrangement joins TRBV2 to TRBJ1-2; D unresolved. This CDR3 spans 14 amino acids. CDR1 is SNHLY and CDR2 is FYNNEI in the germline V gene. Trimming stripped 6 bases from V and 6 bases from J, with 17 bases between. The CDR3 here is CASRGTGSLNGYTF. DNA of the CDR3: TGTGCCAGCAGGGGCACCGGGTCCCTGAATGGCTACACCTTC. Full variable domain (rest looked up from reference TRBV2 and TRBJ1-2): EPEVTQTPSHQVTQMGQEVILRCVPISNHLYFYWYRQILGQKVEFLVSFYNNEISEKSEIFDDQFSVERPDGSNFTLKIRSTKLEDSAMYFCASRGTGSLNGYTFGSGTRLTVV.

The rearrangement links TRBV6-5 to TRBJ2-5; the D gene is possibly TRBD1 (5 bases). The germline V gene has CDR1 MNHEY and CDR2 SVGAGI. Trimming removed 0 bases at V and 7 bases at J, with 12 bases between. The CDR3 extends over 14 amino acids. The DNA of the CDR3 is TGTGCCAGCAGTTACTCGATGGGGCCCGGGACCCAGTACTTC. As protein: CASSYSMGPGTQYF.

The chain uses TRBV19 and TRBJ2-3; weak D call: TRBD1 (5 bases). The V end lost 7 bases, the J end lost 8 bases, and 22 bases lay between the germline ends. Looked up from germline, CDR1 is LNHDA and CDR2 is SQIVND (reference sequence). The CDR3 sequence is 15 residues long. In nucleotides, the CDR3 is TGTGCCAGTACCCTTATGGGCCTGGGGCTCGGTACGCAGTATTTT. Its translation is CASTLMGLGLGTQYF. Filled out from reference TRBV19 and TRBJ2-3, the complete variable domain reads DGGITQSPKYLFRKEGQNVTLSCEQNLNHDAMYWYRQDPGQGLRLIYYSQIVNDFQKGDIAEGYSVSREKKESFPLTVTSAQKNPTAFYLCASTLMGLGLGTQYFGPGTRLTVL.

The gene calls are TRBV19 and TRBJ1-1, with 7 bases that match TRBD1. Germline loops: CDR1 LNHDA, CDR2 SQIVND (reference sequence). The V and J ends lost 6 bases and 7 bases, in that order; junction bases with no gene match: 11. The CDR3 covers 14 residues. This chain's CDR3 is CASSLFRTGLEAFF. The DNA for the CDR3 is TGTGCCAGTAGCTTGTTCCGGACAGGTCTTGAAGCTTTCTTT.

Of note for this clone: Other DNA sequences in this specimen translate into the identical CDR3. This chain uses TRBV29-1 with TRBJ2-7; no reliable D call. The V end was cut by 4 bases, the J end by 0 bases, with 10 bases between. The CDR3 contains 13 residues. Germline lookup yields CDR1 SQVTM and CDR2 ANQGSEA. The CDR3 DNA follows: TGCAGCGTTGGCGAGAAGAGCTCCTACGAGCAGTACTTC. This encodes CSVGEKSSYEQYF.

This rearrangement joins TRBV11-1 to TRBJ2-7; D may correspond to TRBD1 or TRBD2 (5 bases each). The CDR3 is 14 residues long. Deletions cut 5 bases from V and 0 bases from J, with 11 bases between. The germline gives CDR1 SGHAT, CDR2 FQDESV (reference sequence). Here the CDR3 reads CASSPGRNSYEQYF. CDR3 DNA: TGTGCCAGCAGCCCGGGGCGCAACTCCTACGAGCAGTACTTC. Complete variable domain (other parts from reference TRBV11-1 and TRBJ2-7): EAEVAQSPRYKITEKSQAVAFWCDPISGHATLYWYRQILGQGPELLVQFQDESVVDDSQLPKDRFSAERLKGVDSTLKIQPAELGDSAMYLCASSPGRNSYEQYFGPGTRLTVT.

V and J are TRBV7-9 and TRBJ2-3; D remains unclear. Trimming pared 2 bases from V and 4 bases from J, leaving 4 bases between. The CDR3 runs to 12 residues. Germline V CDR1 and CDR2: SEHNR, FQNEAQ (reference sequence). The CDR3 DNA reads TGTGCCAGCAGCTTATTGGCAGATACGCAGTATTTT. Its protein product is CASSLLADTQYF. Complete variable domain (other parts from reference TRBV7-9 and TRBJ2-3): DTGVSQNPRHKITKRGQNVTFRCDPISEHNRLYWYRQTLGQGPEFLTYFQNEAQLEKSRLLSDRFSAERPKGSFSTLEIQRTEQGDSAMYLCASSLLADTQYFGPGTRLTVL.

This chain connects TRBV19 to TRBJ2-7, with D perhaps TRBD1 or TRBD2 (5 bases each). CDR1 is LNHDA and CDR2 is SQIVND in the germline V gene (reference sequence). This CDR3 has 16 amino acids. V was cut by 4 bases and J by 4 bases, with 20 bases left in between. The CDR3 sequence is CASSNPGEMGLYEQYF. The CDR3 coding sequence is TGTGCCAGTAGTAATCCCGGGGAGATGGGGCTGTACGAGCAGTACTTC. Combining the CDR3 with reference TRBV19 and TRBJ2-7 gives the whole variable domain DGGITQSPKYLFRKEGQNVTLSCEQNLNHDAMYWYRQDPGQGLRLIYYSQIVNDFQKGDIAEGYSVSREKKESFPLTVTSAQKNPTAFYLCASSNPGEMGLYEQYFGPGTRLTVT.

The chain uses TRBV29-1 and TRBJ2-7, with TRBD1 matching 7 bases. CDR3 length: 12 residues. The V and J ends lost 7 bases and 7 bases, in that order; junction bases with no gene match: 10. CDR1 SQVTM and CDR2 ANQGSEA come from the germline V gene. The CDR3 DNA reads TGCAGCGCCGGACAGGCAGACGGAGAGCAGTACTTC. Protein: CSAGQADGEQYF.

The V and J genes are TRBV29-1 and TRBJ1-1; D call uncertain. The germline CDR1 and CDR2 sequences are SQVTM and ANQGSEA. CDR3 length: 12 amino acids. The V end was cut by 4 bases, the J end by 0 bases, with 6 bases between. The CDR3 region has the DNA TGCAGCGTTGGGCGGATGAACACTGAAGCTTTCTTT. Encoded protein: CSVGRMNTEAFF.

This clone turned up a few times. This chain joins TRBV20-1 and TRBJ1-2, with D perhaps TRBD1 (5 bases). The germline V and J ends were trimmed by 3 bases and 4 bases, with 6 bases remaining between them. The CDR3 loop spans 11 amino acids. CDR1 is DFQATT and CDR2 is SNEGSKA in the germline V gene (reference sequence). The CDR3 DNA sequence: TGCAGTGCTAGCGGGGGCTATGGCTACACCTTC. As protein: CSASGGYGYTF.

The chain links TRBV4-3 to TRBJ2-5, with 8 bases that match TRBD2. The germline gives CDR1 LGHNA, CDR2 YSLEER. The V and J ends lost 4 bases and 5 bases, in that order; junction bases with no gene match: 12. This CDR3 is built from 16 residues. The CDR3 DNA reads TGCGCCAGCAGCCTGGGTCTGATTCGGGGGGGGGAGACCCAGTACTTC. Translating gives CASSLGLIRGGETQYF.

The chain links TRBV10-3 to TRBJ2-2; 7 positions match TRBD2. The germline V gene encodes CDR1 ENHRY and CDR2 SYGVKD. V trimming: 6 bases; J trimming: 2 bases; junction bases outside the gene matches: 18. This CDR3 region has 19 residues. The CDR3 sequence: CAISMRGASGPDNTGELFF. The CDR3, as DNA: TGTGCCATCAGCATGAGGGGCGCTAGCGGACCAGATAACACCGGGGAGCTGTTTTTT.

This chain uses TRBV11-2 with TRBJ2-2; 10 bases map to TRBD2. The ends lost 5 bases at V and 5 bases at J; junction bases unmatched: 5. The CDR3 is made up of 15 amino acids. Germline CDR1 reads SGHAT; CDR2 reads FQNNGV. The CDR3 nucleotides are TGTGCCAGCAGCGCTAGCGGGAGAAATACCGGGGAGCTGTTTTTT. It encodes CASSASGRNTGELFF. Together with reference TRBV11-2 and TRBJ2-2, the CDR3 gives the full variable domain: EAGVAQSPRYKIIEKRQSVAFWCNPISGHATLYWYQQILGQGPKLLIQFQNNGVVDDSQLPKDRFSAERLKGVDSTLKIQPAKLEDSAVYLCASSASGRNTGELFFGEGSRLTVL.